The 25 T cell receptor beta chains reported below all come from one sample, sequenced in a study of shared clonotypes between healthy human individuals. The table came from immunoSEQ multiplex PCR; TCRdb's copy has only in-frame clones and leaves some out. The sample carries fewer than 700,000 clones, roughly 79% recorded once. The specimen was PBMCs. The receptors were gathered from a woman between 35 and 50 years old in good health. Some clones in this sample may be carry-over from other donors' samples.

This clone occurred once. This chain links TRBV7-2 with TRBJ1-1; D gene uncertain. Trimming cost V 5 bases and J 3 bases, with 19 bases left between them. There are 16 residues in the CDR3. Germline V gene data show CDR1 as SGHTA and CDR2 as FQGNSA. Here the CDR3 reads CASSIQSAGTYTEAFF. The CDR3 DNA follows: TGTGCCAGCAGCATTCAGTCCGCGGGCACCTACACTGAAGCTTTCTTT.

The CDR3 protein is CASSPRDVDGYTF. In nucleotides, the CDR3 is TGCGCCAGCAGCCCTAGGGACGTAGATGGCTACACCTTC. The chain is built from TRBV5-1 and TRBJ1-2; possible D gene TRBD1, 5 bases. This CDR3 has 13 amino acids. V was pared by 4 bases and J by 6 bases, with 13 bases between. Per germline, CDR1 SGHRS and CDR2 YFSETQ.

The chain has TRBV5-5 and TRBJ1-4, with 7 positions matching TRBD1. There are 14 residues in the CDR3. CDR1 and CDR2 (germline): SGHKS, YYEKEE (reference sequence). V gave up 5 bases and J gave up 8 bases; unmatched junction bases: 9. CDR3 nucleotides: TGTGCCAGCAGTGGCGACAGGGTCGGGGAAAAACTGTTTTTT. It is translated as CASSGDRVGEKLFF.

This chain uses TRBV28 with TRBJ2-1, with 11 positions matching TRBD2. Germline V CDR1 and CDR2: MDHEN, SYDVKM. This CDR3 is 15 amino acids long. Unmatched junction bases numbered 12, after V lost 5 bases and J lost 12 bases. The CDR3 DNA follows: TGTGCCAGCAGTATACTGGGACTAGCGGAGAGGGGGCAGTTCTTC. This encodes CASSILGLAERGQFF.

The CDR3 loop reads CASSQEGTRSLDTQYF. The DNA of the CDR3 is TGCGCCAGCAGCCAAGAAGGGACCCGCAGTTTGGATACGCAGTATTTT. The chain joins TRBV4-1 to TRBJ2-3; the D gene could be TRBD1 or TRBD2 (5 bases each). The CDR3 loop spans 16 amino acids. V was shortened by 0 bases and J by 6 bases, with 16 bases between the two germline ends. CDR1 and CDR2 (germline): MGHRA, YSYEKL.

This clone was recorded a few times. V usage is TRBV7-2 and J usage is TRBJ2-3, with D perhaps matching TRBD2 (5 bases). V gave up 5 bases and J gave up 0 bases, with 12 bases separating them. The germline V gene encodes CDR1 SGHTA and CDR2 FQGNSA. The length of the CDR3 is 15 residues. The DNA for the CDR3 is TGTGCCAGCAGCGCCAGCGGCACTAGCACAGATACGCAGTATTTT. Amino acid sequence: CASSASGTSTDTQYF.

The CDR3 DNA reads as TGTGCCAGCAGTTTCCCCCCCACTGCCGCCGAGCAGTACTTC. This sequence encodes CASSFPPTAAEQYF. V is TRBV28 and J is TRBJ2-7; D ambiguous. With 3 bases removed from V and 6 bases from J, the gap between germline ends came to 15 bases. The CDR3 spans 14 residues. Per the germline V gene, CDR1 is MDHEN and CDR2 is SYDVKM.

The V and J genes are TRBV4-2 and TRBJ1-3, with D maybe TRBD1 (5 bases). The CDR3 has 17 amino acids. Germline values: CDR1 LGHNA, CDR2 YNFKEQ. The ends were cut back, 1 base at V and 0 bases at J, with 13 bases in the middle. Here the CDR3 reads CASSQVGRGTSGNTIYF. CDR3 nucleotide sequence: TGTGCCAGCAGCCAAGTAGGGAGAGGGACCTCTGGAAACACCATATATTTT.

A few counts support this clone. One base away lies a much larger clone, so this may be a sequencing read error. J is TRBJ1-1 and V is TRBV15, with D possibly matching TRBD1 (6 bases). CDR1 is LNHNV, CDR2 YYDKDF, per germline (reference sequence). V was trimmed by 3 bases and J by 4 bases, leaving 9 bases between them. There are 13 residues in the CDR3. DNA for the CDR3: TGTGCCACCAGCAGGGCAGGGGCCACTGAAGCTTTCTTT. This gives the protein CATSRAGATEAFF.

V is TRBV7-2 and J is TRBJ1-2, with D unclear. There are 12 residues in the CDR3. Trimming took 5 bases from V and 6 from J, leaving 10 bases between them. Germline CDR1 is SGHTA and CDR2 is FQGNSA. The CDR3: CASSARWDGYTF. Here the CDR3 DNA reads TGTGCCAGCAGCGCACGGTGGGATGGCTACACCTTC. Complete variable domain (other parts from reference TRBV7-2 and TRBJ1-2): GAGVSQSPSNKVTEKGKDVELRCDPISGHTALYWYRQSLGQGLEFLIYFQGNSAPDKSGLPSDRFSAERTGGSVSTLTIQRTQQEDSAVYLCASSARWDGYTFGSGTRLTVV.

This clone was counted many times. The chain uses TRBV6-1 and TRBJ2-5, with TRBD1 as a possible D gene (5 bases). The CDR3 sequence is 13 residues long. Per the germline V gene, CDR1 is MNHNS and CDR2 is SASEGT. V was trimmed by 3 bases and J by 5 bases, leaving 10 bases between them. In DNA, the CDR3 is TGTGCCAGCAGTGACAGGGTCAGGGAGACCCAGTACTTC. Its translation: CASSDRVRETQYF.

Worth noting for this clone: A junction boundary mismatches the germline segment, possibly from a read error. At the DNA level, this CDR3 is encoded by other sequences in the same sample as well. The chain joins TRBV29-1 to TRBJ1-1, with D tentatively TRBD1 (5 bases). Looked up from germline, CDR1 is SQVTM and CDR2 is ANQGSEA. The CDR3 extends over 11 amino acids. This CDR3 reads CSAAGNTEACF. CDR3 bases: TGCAGCGCTGCAGGGAACACCGAAGCTTGCTTT.

This clone turned up a few times. The chain recombines TRBV7-3 with TRBJ2-1; D remains ambiguous. Trimming took 5 bases from V and 6 from J, leaving 14 bases between them. Looked up from germline, CDR1 is SGHTA and CDR2 is FQGTGA. The CDR3 spans 14 residues. The CDR3 protein is CASSVQPSSNEQFF. DNA of the CDR3: TGTGCCAGCAGCGTACAGCCCTCGTCCAATGAGCAGTTCTTC.

J is TRBJ2-3 and V is TRBV28, with D maybe TRBD2 (6 bases). Deletions cut 4 bases from V and 1 base from J, with 12 bases between. The CDR3 has 15 residues. The germline gives CDR1 MDHEN, CDR2 SYDVKM. In DNA form, the CDR3 reads TGTGCCAGCAGTTCCCCCGGGACTCGCACAGATACGCAGTATTTT. This translates into CASSSPGTRTDTQYF.

Points on this clone: The same CDR3 arises from other DNA sequences in this sample as well. J is TRBJ2-7 and V is TRBV2; D ambiguous. Deletions cut 7 bases from V and 2 bases from J, with 6 bases between. CDR1 and CDR2 from the germline V gene are SNHLY and FYNNEI. This CDR3 has 11 residues. The CDR3 spells CASTRAYEQYF. In DNA form, the CDR3 reads TGTGCCAGCACACGGGCCTACGAGCAGTACTTC.

The chain links TRBV2 to TRBJ1-5, with a weak D call TRBD1 (6 bases). Germline V gene data show CDR1 as SNHLY and CDR2 as FYNNEI. The CDR3 runs 14 residues. The V gene lost 4 bases and the J gene lost 5 bases, with 12 bases spanning the gap. The CDR3 DNA is TGTGCCAGCAGTGCCAGCAGGGGAGATCAGCCCCAGCATTTT. It specifies CASSASRGDQPQHF. The full variable domain, with the rest looked up from reference TRBV2 and TRBJ1-5, is EPEVTQTPSHQVTQMGQEVILRCVPISNHLYFYWYRQILGQKVEFLVSFYNNEISEKSEIFDDQFSVERPDGSNFTLKIRSTKLEDSAMYFCASSASRGDQPQHFGDGTRLSIL.

V usage is TRBV9 and J usage is TRBJ2-1; weak D call: TRBD2 (6 bases). The CDR3 spans 15 residues. Trimming cost V 0 bases and J 1 base, with 8 bases left between them. Germline lookup yields CDR1 SGDLS and CDR2 YYNGEE. CDR3 bases: TGTGCCAGCAGCGTAGTGGGGGGATCCTACAATGAGCAGTTCTTC. This sequence encodes CASSVVGGSYNEQFF. The full variable domain, rest sourced from reference TRBV9 and TRBJ2-1, is DSGVTQTPKHLITATGQRVTLRCSPRSGDLSVYWYQQSLDQGLQFLIQYYNGEERAKGNILERFSAQQFPDLHSELNLSSLELGDSALYFCASSVVGGSYNEQFFGPGTRLTVL.

V usage is TRBV30 and J usage is TRBJ1-1; a possible D gene is TRBD1 (5 bases). CDR1 GTSNPN and CDR2 SVGIG come from the germline V gene (reference sequence). The CDR3 is 17 amino acids. V was shortened by 0 bases and J by 0 bases, with 17 bases between the two germline ends. CDR3 sequence reads: CAWSVGVVRAVNTEAFF. The CDR3 DNA reads as TGTGCCTGGAGTGTAGGGGTCGTTAGGGCTGTGAACACTGAAGCTTTCTTT.

J is TRBJ2-5 and V is TRBV5-1; possibly TRBD2 for D (5 bases). Trimming removed 0 bases from V and 5 bases from J, with 11 bases in between. The CDR3 is made up of 14 amino acids. Germline CDR1 and CDR2: SGHRS and YFSETQ. The CDR3 reads CASSLEGRIETQYF. As DNA, the CDR3 is TGCGCCAGCAGCTTGGAAGGGAGAATCGAGACCCAGTACTTC. The full variable domain, completed using reference TRBV5-1 and TRBJ2-5, is KAGVTQTPRYLIKTRGQQVTLSCSPISGHRSVSWYQQTPGQGLQFLFEYFSETQRNKGNFPGRFSGRQFSNSRSEMNVSTLELGDSALYLCASSLEGRIETQYFGPGTRLLVL.

This clone was recorded a few times. The V call is TRBV29-1, the J call TRBJ1-1; D might be TRBD1 (6 bases). The CDR3 runs 13 residues. Trimming cost V 5 bases and J 4 bases, with 14 bases left between them. Germline V lookup: CDR1 SQVTM, CDR2 ANQGSEA. The CDR3 nucleotides read TGCAGCGTTACGAAGACAGGCGGCACTGAAGCTTTCTTT. Translation gives CSVTKTGGTEAFF.

The chain is built from TRBV9 and TRBJ2-7; D not resolved. CDR1 is SGDLS and CDR2 is YYNGEE in the germline V gene. The CDR3 is 14 amino acids. V shed 0 bases and J shed 5 bases, with 12 bases lying between them. DNA for the CDR3: TGTGCCAGCAGCGTAGATGGGATTGTCAACGAGCAGTACTTC. Encoded protein: CASSVDGIVNEQYF.

This clone was counted only a few times. This sequence joins TRBV6-1 and TRBJ2-7; 11 bases are a match to TRBD2. CDR1 is MNHNS, CDR2 SASEGT, per germline. J was trimmed by 6 bases and V by 1 base; bases with no gene match: 2. The CDR3 is made up of 14 amino acids. The CDR3 sequence: CASSEVAGGGEQYF. CDR3 DNA sequence: TGTGCCAGCAGTGAAGTAGCGGGAGGGGGCGAGCAGTACTTC.

The chain employs TRBV27 and TRBJ1-3, with a weak D call TRBD1 (5 bases). The germline CDR1 and CDR2 sequences are MNHEY and SMNVEV (reference sequence). Trimming took off 5 bases at V and 2 bases at J, with 16 bases between the two ends. This CDR3 has 16 amino acids. In nucleotides, the CDR3 is TGTGCCAGCAGTCCGGGACTTTTGGGGCCTGGAAACACCATATATTTT. It yields the protein CASSPGLLGPGNTIYF.

The CDR3 region is CASSPGTLREQPQHF. The CDR3 DNA reads TGTGCCAGCAGTCCCGGGACACTAAGAGAACAGCCCCAGCATTTT. The chain recombines TRBV6-1 with TRBJ1-5; perhaps TRBD1 as D (6 bases). CDR1 is MNHNS and CDR2 is SASEGT in the germline V gene. Trimming stripped 5 bases from V and 7 bases from J, with 18 bases between. The CDR3 runs 15 residues.

V is TRBV7-3 and J is TRBJ2-6; TRBD1 might be the D (5 bases). The CDR3 is 16 residues long. Germline assignment: CDR1 SGHTA and CDR2 FQGTGA. V lost 5 bases and J 0 bases, leaving 11 bases between the germline ends. This CDR3 is CASSIGVPSGANVLTF. CDR3 DNA sequence: TGTGCCAGCAGCATAGGGGTTCCCTCTGGGGCCAACGTCCTGACTTTC.